The rows below give T cell receptor beta chains drawn from one sample of a study of early T cells in non-severe SARS-CoV-2 infection. TCRdb processed the 5' RACE reads anew with MiXCR; each CDR3 protein has one entry. The repertoire holds about 48,000 distinct CDR3 sequences, over 10% seen once, with 9.5% to 13% in the top ten. What was sequenced was whole blood. The origin of the receptors is an adult who was a healthcare worker with PCR-confirmed SARS-CoV-2 infection or an uninfected control (not recorded which). CDR3s include the opening cysteine and the closing phenylalanine or tryptophan. A D gene is named only where the DNA matches it firmly. Clone size is stated in some rows and not others, as once, few, many or a class when expanded.

V	size	J	D	CDR3	DNA
TRBV28	few	TRBJ2-3	NA	CASRTRSARTQYF	TGTGCCAGCAGGACCCGTAGCGCTAGGACGCAGTATTTT
TRBV5-6	NA	TRBJ1-6	TRBD1	CASNLRQGFNSPLHF	TGTGCCAGCAACCTTCGACAGGGATTTAATTCACCCCTCCACTTT
TRBV2	NA	TRBJ2-3	NA	CASSVSPGSSTDTQYF	TGTGCCAGCAGTGTATCCCCAGGGAGTAGCACAGATACGCAGTATTTT
TRBV7-9	few	TRBJ1-1	TRBD1	CASSSDREASEAFF	TGTGCCAGCAGCTCCGACAGGGAAGCTTCTGAAGCTTTCTTT
TRBV9	many	TRBJ2-5	TRBD2	CASSVGGGETQYF	TGTGCCAGCAGCGTAGGCGGGGGAGAGACCCAGTACTTC
TRBV2	few	TRBJ2-2	NA	CASVIGLANTGELFF	TGTGCCAGCGTGATAGGACTCGCGAACACCGGGGAGCTGTTTTTT
TRBV2	many	TRBJ1-6	NA	CASSPLRARNSPLHF	TGTGCCAGCAGCCCTCTCAGGGCCCGGAATTCACCCCTCCACTTT
TRBV20-1	few	TRBJ2-3	TRBD2	CSARDRVSSGKDTQYF	TGCAGTGCTAGAGATAGGGTGTCTAGCGGGAAGGATACGCAGTATTTT
TRBV18	NA	TRBJ2-7	NA	CASSPGTREQYF	TGTGCCAGCTCACCGGGCACCAGGGAGCAGTACTTC
TRBV14	many	TRBJ2-7	TRBD1	CASSQDARGPTYEQYF	TGTGCCAGCAGCCAAGATGCGAGGGGGCCGACCTACGAGCAGTACTTC
TRBV20-1	many	TRBJ2-5	TRBD2	CSATQTSGRVWETQYF	TGCAGTGCCACCCAGACTAGCGGGAGGGTATGGGAGACCCAGTACTTC
TRBV7-3	NA	TRBJ2-6	NA	CASSKNWAGPSGANVLTF	TGTGCCAGCAGCAAAAACTGGGCAGGGCCCTCTGGGGCCAACGTCCTGACTTTC
TRBV9	few	TRBJ1-3	NA	CASSVDQGSGNTIYF	TGTGCCAGCAGCGTAGATCAGGGTTCTGGAAACACCATATATTTT
TRBV12-3/TRBV12-4	many	TRBJ1-3	NA	CASRPGVLGNTIYF	TGTGCCAGCAGGCCAGGGGTATTAGGAAACACCATATATTTT
TRBV5-1	many	TRBJ2-5	NA	CASSLGNQETQYF	TGCGCCAGCAGCTTGGGCAACCAAGAGACCCAGTACTTC
TRBV7-9	NA	TRBJ1-2	NA	CASSAQQGSANYGYTF	TGTGCCAGCAGCGCCCAACAGGGCTCAGCTAACTATGGCTACACCTTC
TRBV28	NA	TRBJ2-2	NA	CASSLFWGGELFF	TGTGCCAGCAGTTTGTTCTGGGGCGGGGAGCTGTTTTTT
TRBV12-3/TRBV12-4	many	TRBJ1-5	TRBD1	CASSYRDRGAPYSNQPQHF	TGTGCCAGCAGCTATCGGGACAGGGGCGCCCCTTATAGCAATCAGCCCCAGCATTTT
TRBV9	many	TRBJ1-4	NA	CASSPHKGGGDEKLFF	TGTGCCAGCAGCCCGCACAAAGGTGGGGGGGATGAAAAACTGTTTTTT
TRBV11-2	many	TRBJ1-2	NA	CASSLSPNYGYTF	TGTGCCAGCAGCTTATCCCCGAACTATGGCTACACCTTC
TRBV27	many	TRBJ2-1	NA	CASRFRSSYNEQFF	TGTGCCAGCAGGTTCCGTAGCTCCTACAATGAGCAGTTCTTC
TRBV29-1	NA	TRBJ1-1	TRBD1	CSVTQGARTEAFF	TGCAGCGTGACACAGGGGGCGCGGACTGAAGCTTTCTTT
TRBV2	many	TRBJ1-1	NA	CASSAGTGAFF	TGTGCCAGCAGTGCTGGGACCGGAGCTTTCTTT
TRBV6-6	once	TRBJ2-2	NA	CASSYVSGELFF	TGTGCCAGCAGCTACGTATCCGGGGAGCTGTTTTTT
TRBV5-4	NA	TRBJ2-7	NA	CTSSYRHHYEQYF	TGTACCAGCAGTTACAGGCACCACTACGAGCAGTACTTC
TRBV3-1	NA	TRBJ2-3	TRBD2	CASSQGIAGGGKDTQYF	TGTGCCAGCAGCCAAGGTATAGCGGGAGGCGGTAAAGATACGCAGTATTTT
TRBV19	many	TRBJ2-2	NA	CASSIWLGPTNTGELFF	TGTGCCAGTAGTATTTGGCTTGGTCCAACTAACACCGGGGAGCTGTTTTTT
TRBV7-2	few	TRBJ1-4	TRBD1	CASSTGLNEKLFF	TGTGCCAGTTCGACAGGGCTTAATGAAAAACTGTTTTTT
TRBV29-1	few	TRBJ2-5	NA	CSVEAGQGETQYF	TGCAGCGTTGAAGCTGGCCAGGGGGAGACCCAGTACTTC
TRBV9	few	TRBJ2-1	NA	CASSLGPSPEQFF	TGTGCCAGCAGCTTAGGCCCCAGCCCGGAGCAGTTCTTC
TRBV29-1	NA	TRBJ2-3	NA	CSVSRESTDTQYF	TGCAGCGTTTCCAGGGAGAGCACAGATACGCAGTATTTT
TRBV2	few	TRBJ2-2	NA	CASRIQGALNTGELFF	TGTGCCAGCAGAATCCAGGGAGCTCTGAACACCGGGGAGCTGTTTTTT
TRBV6-5	many	TRBJ1-3	NA	CASTGGGSGNTIYF	TGTGCCAGCACCGGGGGAGGCTCTGGAAACACCATATATTTT
TRBV6-2/TRBV6-3	many	TRBJ2-7	NA	CASSYDVYEQYF	TGTGCCAGCAGTTACGACGTCTACGAGCAGTACTTC
TRBV6-5	many	TRBJ1-2	TRBD1	CASSYPGQEGYGYTF	TGTGCCAGCAGTTACCCGGGACAGGAAGGCTATGGCTACACCTTC
TRBV2	many	TRBJ2-1	NA	CASSDRFF	TGTGCCAGCAGTGATAGGTTCTTC
TRBV28	few	TRBJ1-5	NA	CASSPQQGHNQPQHF	TGTGCCAGCAGCCCACAACAGGGCCACAATCAGCCCCAGCATTTT
TRBV15	NA	TRBJ2-3	NA	CATSRAGFIDTQYF	TGTGCCACCAGCAGAGCAGGGTTCATAGATACGCAGTATTTT
TRBV7-2	few	TRBJ1-1	NA	CASSSLTGNTEAFF	TGTGCCAGCAGCTCACTAACAGGGAACACTGAAGCTTTCTTT
TRBV11-2	NA	TRBJ1-1	NA	CASSLVAYTEAFF	TGTGCCAGCAGCTTAGTCGCATACACTGAAGCTTTCTTT
TRBV7-3	NA	TRBJ2-3	NA	CASSLGIGWTDTQYF	TGTGCCAGCAGCTTAGGGATTGGGTGGACAGATACGCAGTATTTT
TRBV20-1	few	TRBJ1-2	NA	CSARGGLSNYGYTF	TGCAGTGCTAGAGGCGGGCTAAGTAACTATGGCTACACCTTC
TRBV28	NA	TRBJ2-1	TRBD2	CASSSPTVWGGREFF	TGTGCCAGCAGTTCCCCGACAGTTTGGGGGGGGAGGGAGTTCTTC
TRBV15	NA	TRBJ2-1	NA	CTTSRGRDGYNEQFF	TGTACCACCAGCAGAGGACGGGACGGCTACAATGAGCAGTTCTTC
TRBV20-1	NA	TRBJ2-2	TRBD2	CSARPGRANTGELFF	TGCAGTGCTAGGCCGGGGAGGGCGAACACCGGGGAGCTGTTTTTT
TRBV7-2	NA	TRBJ1-1	NA	CASSLGGAFYTEAFF	TGTGCCAGCAGCTTAGGGGGGGCTTTTTACACTGAAGCTTTCTTT